The 15 T cell receptor beta chains reported below all come from one sample, sequenced in a study of breast tumors, draining lymph nodes, adjacent tissues. TCRdb itself ran the multiplex PCR reads through MiXCR, one entry per CDR3 protein. The sample has some 150,000 distinct CDR3 sequences, 30% to 40% seen once. The lymph nodes were axillary draining lymph nodes from breast cancer patients. The sample was axillary lymph node tissue. These receptors were taken from a female donor with breast cancer. Some clones in this sample may be carry-over from other donors' samples.

This clonotype occurred many times. The chain combines TRBV7-2 with TRBJ2-5, with D unclear. The germline V gene encodes CDR1 SGHTA and CDR2 FQGNSA. Between the trimmed V and J ends, which lost 2 bases and 0 bases, there was a span of 16 bases. CDR3 length: 17 residues. CDR3 nucleotide sequence: TGTGCCAGCAGCTTAAAGGTCGGACGGTGGTACCAAGAGACCCAGTACTTC. It codes for CASSLKVGRWYQETQYF.

About this clonotype: This may come from a read error, since a much larger clone is one base off. This CDR3 is missing its conserved last phenylalanine or tryptophan, likely due to a read error. The rearrangement links TRBV11-1 to TRBJ1-4; TRBD1 agrees at 8 bases. The CDR3 is 17 residues long. V was pared by 4 bases and J by 6 bases, with 13 bases of the junction left unmatched. Germline CDR1 is SGHAT and CDR2 is FQDESV (reference sequence). The CDR3 DNA follows: TGTGCCAGCAGCTCCCGGACAGGGACCCCCACCGATGAAAAACTGTTTTCT. Translating gives CASSSRTGTPTDEKLFS.

This clonotype appeared a single time. CDR3: CASSPGLAGYQETQYF. The CDR3, as DNA: TGCGCCAGCAGCCCCGGACTAGCGGGGTACCAAGAGACCCAGTACTTC. The V gene is TRBV5-1, the J gene TRBJ2-5; TRBD2 matches at 12 bases. The CDR3 extends over 16 amino acids. Trimming cost V 4 bases and J 0 bases; bases outside gene matches: 4. Germline V CDR1 and CDR2: SGHRS, YFSETQ.

Concerning this clonotype itself: This is likely a read error, given that the CDR3 carries no conserved phenylalanine or tryptophan at its end. The V call is TRBV24-1, the J call TRBJ1-2; 7 bases agree with TRBD1. The CDR3 sequence is 15 residues long. The germline V gene has CDR1 KGHDR and CDR2 SFDVKD. Unmatched junction bases numbered 6, after V lost 3 bases and J lost 3 bases. This CDR3 reads CATSDDRDGDYGYTC. CDR3 nucleotide sequence: TGTGCCACCAGTGATGACAGGGACGGGGACTATGGCTACACCTGC.

At least ten counts were recorded for this clonotype. The rearrangement uses TRBV19 and TRBJ2-1, with TRBD2 identical over 7 bases. V was pared by 5 bases and J by 5 bases, with 9 bases of the junction left unmatched. CDR1 is LNHDA, CDR2 SQIVND, per germline (reference sequence). This CDR3 is 15 amino acids long. The CDR3 DNA is TGTGCCAGTAGTGCAGCTAGCGGTGGGAACAATGAGCAGTTCTTC. As protein: CASSAASGGNNEQFF.

This clonotype has a count of ten or more. This chain links TRBV11-1 with TRBJ2-1, with 11 nucleotides matching TRBD1. V shed 4 bases, J shed 15 bases, and the junction held 2 bases outside the gene matches. From germline, CDR1 is SGHAT and CDR2 FQDESV (reference sequence). The CDR3 covers 11 residues. The CDR3 DNA follows: TGTGCCAGCAGCTCGGACAGGGGGCCGTTCTTC. As protein: CASSSDRGPFF.

Worth noting for this clonotype: Relative to the germline gene, one junction end is altered; a read error may explain this. V is TRBV11-3 and J is TRBJ1-1; D is undetermined. The germline V gene has CDR1 SGHNT and CDR2 YENEEA. The CDR3 runs to 13 residues. CDR3 protein: CASSFQLNTEASF. In DNA, the CDR3 is TGTGCCAGCAGCTTCCAGCTGAACACTGAAGCTTCCTTT.

This clonotype was recorded many times. The V and J genes are TRBV4-2 and TRBJ2-1; D not certain. The CDR3 consists of 15 residues. Trimming left V 5 bases short and J 7 bases short, with 18 bases between. CDR1 LGHNA and CDR2 YNFKEQ come from the germline V gene. The CDR3 region is CASSDQAAIKNEQFF. The CDR3, as DNA: TGTGCCAGCAGCGACCAGGCAGCGATTAAGAATGAGCAGTTCTTC.

This clonotype has only a few counts. The chain couples TRBV27 to TRBJ1-5, with 8 bases lining up with TRBD1. V gave up 3 bases and J gave up 4 bases; unmatched junction bases: 2. The CDR3 consists of 14 residues. Per the germline V gene, CDR1 is MNHEY and CDR2 is SMNVEV (reference sequence). This CDR3 reads CASSFGTGNQPQHF. The CDR3 bases are TGTGCCAGCAGTTTTGGGACAGGTAATCAGCCCCAGCATTTT.

This chain connects TRBV7-6 to TRBJ2-2; D unresolved. This CDR3 contains 13 residues. With 5 bases removed from V and 4 bases from J, the gap between germline ends came to 8 bases. Germline values: CDR1 SGHVS, CDR2 FNYEAQ. The CDR3 DNA reads TGTGCCAGCAGCCGCAGTGCCACCGGGGAGCTGTTTTTT. Translation gives CASSRSATGELFF.

A few counts support this clonotype. A read error may explain this, as a much larger clone is one base away. The V gene is TRBV20-1, the J gene TRBJ2-6, with D tentatively TRBD1 (5 bases). The CDR3 has 14 residues. The germline V gene encodes CDR1 DFQATT and CDR2 SNEGSKA (reference sequence). The CDR3 bases are TGCAGTGCTAGAGCTGGGGCTGGGGCCACCGTCCTGACTTTC. It translates to CSARAGAGATVLTF.

Comment on this clonotype: It may be a read error: a sequence one base away is much more abundant. The chain couples TRBV12-3 or TRBV12-4 to TRBJ2-7, with D tentatively TRBD1 or TRBD2 (6 bases each). CDR3 length: 13 residues. The CDR3 DNA reads TGTGTCAGCACCATCCTAGGAGGGGGGGAGCAGTACTTC. This codes for CVSTILGGGEQYF.

This clonotype was found many times. The V call is TRBV7-9, the J call TRBJ1-2, with TRBD1 as a possible D gene (5 bases). The V end lost 5 bases, the J end lost 7 bases, and 32 bases lay between the germline ends. Germline CDR1 and CDR2: SEHNR and FQNEAQ (reference sequence). This CDR3 is built from 19 residues. The CDR3 nucleotides are TGTGCCAGCAGCCCACTTGGGGGACGACGACTCCACCAGCGGGGTGGCTACACCTTC. It is translated as CASSPLGGRRLHQRGGYTF.

The chain is built from TRBV7-9 and TRBJ1-1; weak D call: TRBD1 (5 bases). Germline CDR1 and CDR2: SEHNR and FQNEAQ (reference sequence). Trimming pared 3 bases from V and 1 base from J, leaving 21 bases between. The length of the CDR3 is 18 residues. The CDR3 DNA follows: TGTGCCAGCAGCTTCCTCCGGGGGGGGTGGGGAGGGAACACTGAAGCTTTCTTT. Its protein product is CASSFLRGGWGGNTEAFF.

This clonotype showed up just a few times. This sequence may be a read error, since a much larger clone differs from it by one base. V is TRBV20-1 and J is TRBJ2-1; 7 bases fit TRBD2. This CDR3 comprises 14 residues. Looked up from germline, CDR1 is DFQATT and CDR2 is SNEGSKA (reference sequence). The CDR3 is CSAPGGLGYTEQFF. The CDR3 region has the DNA TGCAGTGCTCCGGGAGGTCTAGGCTACACTGAGCAGTTCTTC.